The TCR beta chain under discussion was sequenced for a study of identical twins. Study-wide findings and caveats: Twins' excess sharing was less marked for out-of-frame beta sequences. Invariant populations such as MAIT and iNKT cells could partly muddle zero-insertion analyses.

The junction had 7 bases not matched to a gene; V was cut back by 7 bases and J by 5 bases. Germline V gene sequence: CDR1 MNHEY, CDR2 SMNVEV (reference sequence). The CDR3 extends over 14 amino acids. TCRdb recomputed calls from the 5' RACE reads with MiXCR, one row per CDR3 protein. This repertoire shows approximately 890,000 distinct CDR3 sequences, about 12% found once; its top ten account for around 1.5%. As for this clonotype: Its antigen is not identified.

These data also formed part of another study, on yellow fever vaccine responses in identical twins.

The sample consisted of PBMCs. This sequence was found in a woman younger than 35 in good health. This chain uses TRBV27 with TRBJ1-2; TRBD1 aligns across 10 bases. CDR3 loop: CASTPGQGVYGYTF. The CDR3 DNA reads TGTGCCAGCACCCCAGGACAGGGGGTTTATGGCTACACCTTC.